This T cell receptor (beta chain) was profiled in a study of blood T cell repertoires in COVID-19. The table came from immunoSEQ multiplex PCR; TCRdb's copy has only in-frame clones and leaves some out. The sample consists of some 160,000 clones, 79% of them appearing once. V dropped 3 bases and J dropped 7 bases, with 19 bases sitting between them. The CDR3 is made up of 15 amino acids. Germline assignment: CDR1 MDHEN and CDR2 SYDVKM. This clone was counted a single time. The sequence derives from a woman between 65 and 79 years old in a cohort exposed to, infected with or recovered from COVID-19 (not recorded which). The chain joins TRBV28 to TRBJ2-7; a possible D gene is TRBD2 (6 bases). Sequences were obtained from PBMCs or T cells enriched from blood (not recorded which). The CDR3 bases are TGTGCCAGCAGTTTTGGAGGGAGGAACTTCAGGGAGCAGTACTTC. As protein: CASSFGGRNFREQYF.